The next 23 T cell receptor beta chains were all read from a single sample in a study of monozygotic twins with inflammatory bowel disease. TCRdb re-called the 5' RACE reads; one entry per CDR3 protein, DNA not given. Recorded for this sample: fewer than 450,000 distinct CDR3 sequences. What was sequenced was blood. The receptors shown here come from a human donor with ulcerative colitis or Crohn's disease, or a healthy co-twin of an affected twin (not recorded which).

This chain links TRBV6-2 or TRBV6-3 with TRBJ1-6. Germline lookup yields CDR1 MNHEY and CDR2 SVGEGT. The CDR3 runs 12 residues. CDR3: CASSLSYSPLHF.

CDR3 amino acids: CASSLGSLTYEQYF. The chain carries TRBV7-2 and TRBJ2-7. The CDR3 loop spans 14 amino acids. Germline lookup yields CDR1 SGHTA and CDR2 FQGNSA.

V gene TRBV20-1 combines with J gene TRBJ1-4; TCRdb indicates TRBD1, and absent DNA this call remains unverified. This CDR3 contains 14 residues. In germline, CDR1 is DFQATT, CDR2 SNEGSKA (reference sequence). This CDR3 reads CSAPRGANNEKLFF.

The V call is TRBV21-1, the J call TRBJ2-2; the D call of TRBD1 rests on TCRdb alone, since no DNA is present to check it. TRBV21-1 counts as a pseudogene. CDR3 length: 17 residues. The CDR3 spells CASSKEVDTSGTGELFF.

The chain combines TRBV4-2 with TRBJ2-2; TCRdb indicates TRBD2, and absent DNA this call remains unverified. CDR1 and CDR2 (germline): LGHNA, YNFKEQ. The CDR3 is 16 residues long. CDR3 sequence reads: CASSQVSRENTGELFF.

The rearrangement joins TRBV3-1 to TRBJ1-4. The CDR3 has 14 residues. Germline loops: CDR1 LGHDT, CDR2 YNNKEL (reference sequence). The CDR3: CASSQGVTNEKLFF.

J is TRBJ2-2 and V is TRBV11-2; the D call from TCRdb, TRBD2, cannot be confirmed without DNA. This CDR3 contains 13 residues. CDR1 and CDR2 from the germline V gene are SGHAT and FQNNGV. CDR3 in amino acids: CASSLTSAGELFF.

The chain employs TRBV5-1 and TRBJ1-5. CDR1 is SGHRS and CDR2 is YFSETQ in the germline V gene. This CDR3 comprises 17 residues. The CDR3 spells CASSLAPSGEGGQPQHF.

The chain combines TRBV7-2 with TRBJ2-7. CDR1 and CDR2 (germline): SGHTA, FQGNSA. The CDR3 has 14 residues. The CDR3: CASRDEGGSYEQYF.

The rearrangement uses TRBV2 and TRBJ2-1; the D call of TRBD2 rests on TCRdb alone, since no DNA is present to check it. The length of the CDR3 is 17 residues. Germline-derived CDR1 and CDR2 are SNHLY and FYNNEI. This chain's CDR3 is CASSVTPLAGGPVEQFF.

The rearrangement links TRBV6-4 to TRBJ1-2; TCRdb's D call of TRBD1 is untestable without DNA. CDR1 is MRHNA, CDR2 SNTAGT, per germline. CDR3 length: 14 amino acids. CDR3 sequence: CASKPGTANYGYTF.

The rearrangement uses TRBV7-2 and TRBJ1-2; TCRdb calls TRBD1, which cannot be checked without DNA. CDR1 SGHTA and CDR2 FQGNSA come from the germline V gene. This CDR3 has 16 residues. CDR3 sequence: CASSNRDRTPNYGYTF. Using reference TRBV7-2 and TRBJ1-2 for the parts outside the CDR3, the full variable domain is GAGVSQSPSNKVTEKGKDVELRCDPISGHTALYWYRQSLGQGLEFLIYFQGNSAPDKSGLPSDRFSAERTGGSVSTLTIQRTQQEDSAVYLCASSNRDRTPNYGYTFGSGTRLTVV.

This sequence joins TRBV6-5 and TRBJ2-3; the D call of TRBD1 rests on TCRdb alone, since no DNA is present to check it. This CDR3 region has 16 residues. Germline lookup yields CDR1 MNHEY and CDR2 SVGAGI. CDR3 loop: CASSSYSGQGGDTQYF.

The rearrangement joins TRBV7-2 to TRBJ1-4; the TRBD1 assignment by TCRdb is unverifiable without DNA. CDR3 length: 16 amino acids. The V gene's germline CDR1 is SGHTA and CDR2 FQGNSA. Here the CDR3 reads CASSLGGGGPNEKLFF.

This chain links TRBV4-1 with TRBJ2-3. Per the germline V gene, CDR1 is MGHRA and CDR2 is YSYEKL. This CDR3 is built from 15 residues. CDR3 amino acids: CASSQVLASTDTQYF.

The chain carries TRBV4-1 and TRBJ1-4; without DNA, the TCRdb call of TRBD1 cannot be checked. Germline V gives CDR1 MGHRA, CDR2 YSYEKL. The CDR3 contains 16 residues. The CDR3 region is CASSQPNTGGGEKLFF.

The chain combines TRBV5-1 with TRBJ2-7; TCRdb reports TRBD1, a call that lacks DNA to check it against. The CDR3 is made up of 15 amino acids. In germline, CDR1 is SGHRS, CDR2 YFSETQ. The CDR3 protein is CASSTGAGETSEQYF.

The J gene is TRBJ2-3, the V gene TRBV4-3; TCRdb outputs TRBD1, but without DNA this stays unchecked. Germline-derived CDR1 and CDR2 are LGHNA and YSLEER. The CDR3 totals 13 residues. CDR3 in amino acids: CASSQAAGMAQYF.

V is TRBV20-1 and J is TRBJ2-3; absent DNA, TCRdb's TRBD1 call cannot be checked. CDR1 and CDR2 from the germline V gene are DFQATT and SNEGSKA (reference sequence). The length of the CDR3 is 17 residues. The CDR3 protein is CSARRRIWRTSTDTQYF.

The chain uses TRBV12-3 or TRBV12-4 and TRBJ1-4. The CDR3 loop spans 16 amino acids. The CDR3 loop is CASRSGQDLLRPILFF.

V gene TRBV6-2 or TRBV6-3 combines with J gene TRBJ2-4. The CDR3 is 11 amino acids. From germline, CDR1 is MNHEY and CDR2 SVGEGT. The CDR3 loop is CASSYQYIQYF.

V is TRBV5-1 and J is TRBJ1-6. This CDR3 has 14 residues. Germline loops: CDR1 SGHRS, CDR2 YFSETQ. CDR3 loop: CASSLVAGPSPLHF.

This chain links TRBV6-5 with TRBJ2-2. From germline, CDR1 is MNHEY and CDR2 SVGAGI. The CDR3 length is 16 residues. This CDR3 reads CASSYSTGVYTGELFF.